These 12 T cell receptor beta chains were all obtained from the same sample, sequenced in a study of blood T cells in healthy people across ages. PCR was performed a second time for about 7 to 12 cycles using a sample-barcoded 5' primer and a J-beta primer mix. TCRdb re-analysed the 5' RACE reads in MiXCR, keeping a single row per CDR3 protein. The table has 1.5 million to 1.9 million distinct CDR3 sequences, around 40% seen once; the top ten hold about 4%. The sequenced material came from blood. These receptors all stem from a woman under 30 in good health.

This clonotype turned up a few times. The chain carries TRBV29-1 and TRBJ2-1; the D call may be TRBD1 or TRBD2 (6 bases each). Between the trimmed V and J ends, which lost 3 bases and 5 bases, there was a span of 35 bases. This CDR3 has 21 residues. CDR1 and CDR2 from the germline V gene are SQVTM and ANQGSEA. The CDR3 nucleotides read TGCAGCGTTGACAAAACCGGGGGCGGGCGGGACCGAACGATTACCAACAATGAGCAGTTCTTC. It is translated as CSVDKTGGGRDRTITNNEQFF.

The V gene is TRBV12-3 or TRBV12-4, the J gene TRBJ1-4, with D maybe TRBD1 (5 bases). CDR3 length: 16 amino acids. V gave up 5 bases and J gave up 0 bases, with 13 bases separating them. The CDR3 region is CASSPWTSTTNEKLFF. As DNA, the CDR3 is TGTGCCAGCAGTCCCTGGACATCCACAACTAATGAAAAACTGTTTTTT.

This clonotype was seen only a few times. The chain employs TRBV4-3 and TRBJ1-5, with 9 positions matching TRBD1. Per germline, CDR1 LGHNA and CDR2 YSLEER. The J segment lost 6 bases and the V segment lost 1 base, leaving 10 bases of the junction unmatched. The CDR3 runs 17 residues. The CDR3 region is CASSQAWGQGARQPQHF. The CDR3 region has the DNA TGCGCCAGCAGCCAAGCTTGGGGACAGGGCGCACGTCAGCCCCAGCATTTT.

J is TRBJ1-2 and V is TRBV7-2; D may be TRBD1 (6 bases). CDR3 size: 15 residues. V dropped 5 bases and J dropped 6 bases, with 19 bases sitting between them. Per germline, CDR1 SGHTA and CDR2 FQGNSA. The chain's CDR3 is CASSLSPGHGNGYTF. In DNA, the CDR3 is TGTGCCAGCAGCCTCAGCCCGGGACATGGAAATGGCTACACCTTC.

This clonotype was seen a few times. V is TRBV6-2 or TRBV6-3 and J is TRBJ2-3; the D is unclear. Germline V gene sequence: CDR1 MNHEY, CDR2 SVGEGT. V gave up 8 bases and J gave up 11 bases, with 14 bases separating them. This CDR3 region has 11 residues. For the CDR3, the DNA is TGTGCCAGCGGCGTCCTAGAAGAGCAGTATTTT. Protein product: CASGVLEEQYF.

There are a few counts of this clonotype. Written as DNA, the CDR3 is TGTGCCAGCAGCTCCCAGGGGGGGAGCACTGAAGCTTTCTTT. Translation gives CASSSQGGSTEAFF. This chain joins TRBV7-2 and TRBJ1-1; the match to TRBD1 covers 7 bases. The CDR3 is made up of 14 amino acids. Germline V lookup: CDR1 SGHTA, CDR2 FQGNSA. The V gene end was trimmed by 4 bases and the J gene end by 4 bases; junction bases not matched to a gene: 6.

V gene TRBV3-1 combines with J gene TRBJ1-2, with a tentative D call TRBD1 (5 bases). Germline V gene lookup returns CDR1 LGHDT and CDR2 YNNKEL (reference sequence). V was trimmed by 2 bases and J by 4 bases, leaving 14 bases between them. The CDR3 sequence is 15 residues long. CDR3 sequence (DNA): TGTGCCAGCAGCCAATTTAGGGACGGAATCTATGGCTACACCTTC. This translates into CASSQFRDGIYGYTF.

This clonotype was found a few times. This sequence joins TRBV20-1 and TRBJ2-1, with D perhaps matching TRBD1 (5 bases). V gave up 6 bases and J gave up 7 bases, with 16 bases separating them. The germline V gene has CDR1 DFQATT and CDR2 SNEGSKA (reference sequence). The CDR3 covers 13 residues. The chain's CDR3 is CSAHPLGRNEQFF. CDR3 DNA sequence: TGCAGTGCGCACCCACTGGGGCGAAATGAGCAGTTCTTC.

This chain links TRBV4-3 with TRBJ2-5, with TRBD1 matching 8 bases. There are 13 residues in the CDR3. Unmatched junction bases numbered 16, after V lost 11 bases and J lost 11 bases. Germline V gene sequence: CDR1 LGHNA, CDR2 YSLEER. The CDR3 DNA is TGCGCCTCCGGACAGGGTCTCGCGAATGAGCAGTACTTC. Amino acid sequence: CASGQGLANEQYF.

The J gene is TRBJ1-1, the V gene TRBV10-3, with D perhaps matching TRBD1 (5 bases). Trimming shortened V by 7 bases and J by 1 base, and 10 bases separated the two germline ends. Germline V gene data show CDR1 as ENHRY and CDR2 as SYGVKD. The CDR3 covers 13 residues. The CDR3, as DNA: TGTGCCATCACCGGGGACGGGAACACTGAAGCTTTCTTT. Residues: CAITGDGNTEAFF.

This clonotype has just a few counts. This sequence joins TRBV11-2 and TRBJ2-1; D perhaps matches TRBD1 (6 bases). Between the trimmed V and J ends, which lost 0 bases and 7 bases, there was a span of 10 bases. The CDR3 is 14 residues long. Germline V gene sequence: CDR1 SGHAT, CDR2 FQNNGV. The chain's CDR3 is CASSLDPQGNEQFF. The CDR3 DNA follows: TGTGCCAGCAGCTTAGATCCGCAGGGGAATGAGCAGTTCTTC.

The chain links TRBV6-1 to TRBJ1-2, with D perhaps matching TRBD1 (5 bases). CDR3 length: 14 residues. Germline V gene sequence: CDR1 MNHNS, CDR2 SASEGT. Trimming took 6 bases from V and 9 from J, leaving 20 bases between them. CDR3 in DNA: TGTGCCAGCAGCGCGAAGGCGGGGCCGGTGCGCTACACCTTC. Translated, it gives CASSAKAGPVRYTF.